This is a list of T cell receptor beta chains from one sample in a study of blood T cell repertoires in COVID-19. Sequencing was performed with immunoSEQ multiplex PCR; in TCRdb, only in-frame clones are kept and a portion is missing. Of about 200,000 clones listed, 80% to 90% are singletons. The material sequenced was PBMCs or T cells enriched from blood (not recorded which). The source of these receptors is a woman in her fifties or sixties who had been exposed to COVID-19. The CDR3 runs from the conserved cysteine through the conserved F or W. D genes are given only for firm matches. Not every row has a clone size; where given, it reads once, few, many or a size class.

d_call	j_call	v_call	clone_size	cdr3_nt	cdr3_aa
-	TRBJ1-2	TRBV7-9	-	TGTGCCAGCAGCTTGGGCAGGGGTAATGGCTACACCTTC	CASSLGRGNGYTF
TRBD1	TRBJ2-1	TRBV19	-	TGTGCCAGTAGTAGGACCCGTACGGGACAGGGACACAATGAGCAGTTCTTC	CASSRTRTGQGHNEQFF
-	TRBJ2-3	TRBV18	-	TGTGCCAGCTCACCAGGTGCGGGGACAGATACGCAGTATTTT	CASSPGAGTDTQYF
-	TRBJ1-6	TRBV4-1	-	TGCGCCAGCGGGGAGTTCTCATCCTATAATTCACCCCTCCACTTT	CASGEFSSYNSPLHF
TRBD1	TRBJ1-3	TRBV6-5	-	TGTGCCAGCAAACGGGACAGCTGGTCAAACACCATATATTTT	CASKRDSWSNTIYF
TRBD1	TRBJ2-5	TRBV11-2	-	TGTGCCAGCAGCCCCGGCACAGGGGAAGAGACCCAGTACTTC	CASSPGTGEETQYF
TRBD2	TRBJ2-2	TRBV7-2	-	TGTGCCAGCAGCCTCGCGGGGGGCGGGGTCACCGGGGAGCTGTTTTTT	CASSLAGGGVTGELFF
-	TRBJ1-2	TRBV11-2	many	TGTGCCAGCAGCTTAGAGGGCCAGAGCCTTAACTATGGCTACACCTTC	CASSLEGQSLNYGYTF
-	TRBJ2-5	TRBV3-1/TRBV3-2	-	TGTGCCAGCAGCCTCGTCAGCGGACAAGAGACCCAGTACTTC	CASSLVSGQETQYF
-	TRBJ1-4	TRBV21-1	-	TGTGCCAGCAGCTCCCCCGGGACAGTTAATGAAAAACTGTTTTTT	CASSSPGTVNEKLFF
-	TRBJ1-2	TRBV9	once	TGTGCCAGCGGGGACCTCCGGGGGAACTATGGCTACACCTTC	CASGDLRGNYGYTF
-	TRBJ1-3	TRBV29-1	-	TGCAGCGTTGAAGCAGGGTACAGGGGAAACACCATATATTTT	CSVEAGYRGNTIYF
TRBD2	TRBJ2-7	TRBV3-1/TRBV3-2	-	TGTGCCACCGCGACTAGCCCCTCCTACGAGCAGTACTTC	CATATSPSYEQYF
-	TRBJ2-1	TRBV10-2	-	TGCGCCAGCAGCCTCGACAGAGACAATGAGCAGTTCTTC	CASSLDRDNEQFF
-	TRBJ2-2	TRBV7-2	-	TGTGCCAGCAGCATCCGTGCCAGGGACACCGGGGAGCTGTTTTTT	CASSIRARDTGELFF
-	TRBJ1-1	TRBV5-1	few	TGCGCCAGCAGCTTGGCCCAGGTACACACTGAAGCTTTCTTT	CASSLAQVHTEAFF
TRBD2	TRBJ2-1	TRBV11-2	few	TGTGCCAGCGGGCCCAGCGGGGGAAACTACAATGAGCAGTTCTTC	CASGPSGGNYNEQFF
-	TRBJ1-2	TRBV7-9	-	TGTGCCAGCAGTGACGGACTGGAGGTAAACTATGGCTACACCTTC	CASSDGLEVNYGYTF
TRBD2	TRBJ2-1	TRBV5-4	-	TGTGCCAGCAGCGGTCCTAGCGGGGAGACTAAGGGTGAGCAGTTCTTC	CASSGPSGETKGEQFF
-	TRBJ2-6	TRBV19	-	TGTGCCAGTAGTCCCTTGAGTAGCAACGTCCTGACTTTC	CASSPLSSNVLTF
-	TRBJ1-1	TRBV3-1/TRBV3-2	few	TGTGCCAGCAGCCCAGGCGCGGGAGGCACTGAAGCTTTCTTT	CASSPGAGGTEAFF
-	TRBJ2-5	TRBV5-8	once	TGTGCCAGCCGGGAGGAGACCCAGTACTTC	CASREETQYF
-	TRBJ1-4	TRBV6-1	-	TGTGCCAGCAGTGAATGGCAGGGGCAGACAACTAATGAAAAACTGTTTTTT	CASSEWQGQTTNEKLFF
TRBD1	TRBJ2-5	TRBV7-2	-	TGTGCCAGCAGCTTATTAGGTACAGGGGAAGAGACCCAGTACTTC	CASSLLGTGEETQYF
-	TRBJ2-1	TRBV7-2	-	TGTGCCAGCAGCTTAGCGGGGGCGGTTTACAATGAGCAGTTCTTC	CASSLAGAVYNEQFF
-	TRBJ1-1	TRBV7-9	once	TGTGCCAGCAGCCACTCAGGACAGTTGAACACTGAAGCTTTCTTT	CASSHSGQLNTEAFF
TRBD1	TRBJ1-4	TRBV27	-	TGTGCCAGCAGCCTCTACTACACAGGGGTTCAAGAAGAAAAACTGTTTTTT	CASSLYYTGVQEEKLFF
-	TRBJ1-1	TRBV4-3	few	TGCGCCAGCAGCCAAGGTATGCGATCCGAAGCTTTCTTT	CASSQGMRSEAFF
TRBD2	TRBJ2-1	TRBV29-1	-	TGCAGCGTTGAAAGGACTAGCGGGTTCTCCTACAATGAGCAGTTCTTC	CSVERTSGFSYNEQFF
-	TRBJ1-1	TRBV2	-	TGTGCCAGCACCCGAGTGACAGGTTCGCCCACTGAAGCTTTCTTT	CASTRVTGSPTEAFF
TRBD2	TRBJ2-5	TRBV11-2	-	TGTGCCAGCAGCTTAGCAGCGGGGGGGGCTTTATCCCAGTACTTC	CASSLAAGGALSQYF
TRBD2	TRBJ2-5	TRBV9	-	TGTGCCAGCAGCGGGGGACTAGCCCAAGAGACCCAGTACTTC	CASSGGLAQETQYF
TRBD1	TRBJ1-1	TRBV2	-	TGTGCCAGCAGTGCTGGTGGAGGGGGCAGGAACACTGAAGCTTTCTTT	CASSAGGGGRNTEAFF
-	TRBJ1-6	TRBV6-6	-	TGTGCCAGCAATCCGGTAGGGGGTTCACCCCTCCACTTT	CASNPVGGSPLHF
-	TRBJ1-5	TRBV3-1/TRBV3-2	-	TGTGCCAGCAGCCAATCTTGGGGAGGAAGCAATCAGCCCCAGCATTTT	CASSQSWGGSNQPQHF
TRBD2	TRBJ2-2	TRBV29-1	-	TGCAGCGTTGAGATTAGCGGGGTGAGCACCGGGGAGCTGTTTTTT	CSVEISGVSTGELFF
-	TRBJ2-5	TRBV27	-	TGTGCCAGCAGTTTGGTGGGGACTCAAGAGACCCAGTACTTC	CASSLVGTQETQYF